The present T cell receptor (beta chain) was sequenced within a study of shared T cell receptors in the human thymus. With 5 bases clipped from V and 4 bases from J, the junction kept 4 bases outside the gene matches. The CDR3 length is 14 residues. Germline CDR1 MNHEY, CDR2 SVGAGI. Regarding this clone: Other DNA sequences from this sample encode an identical CDR3 as well.

Only in-frame clones appear in the TCRdb table, and some are missing; sequencing was by immunoSEQ multiplex PCR. Among 600,000 to 900,000 clones, roughly 88% were seen once, and the ten largest hold under 0.012%. This sample was also put to use in a study of human thymus T cells. From that report: In corrective heart surgery, resections were taken, and these provided the thymus tissue. Related research described strongly overlapping thymic repertoires in unrelated people.

The clonotype comes from a girl less than two years old with a congenital heart defect. The rearrangement joins TRBV6-5 to TRBJ2-5; the match to TRBD1 covers 10 bases. What was sequenced was thymocytes. CDR3 nucleotides: TGTGCCAGCAGTCCGAGGGACAGGGGAGAGACCCAGTACTTC. Protein: CASSPRDRGETQYF.